This T cell receptor (beta chain) was found in a study of blood T cell repertoires in COVID-19. Background on the study: T cells, B-cell-depleted T cells, or PBMCs provided the cDNA or gDNA that served as material.

In its sample, this clone was seen a few times. Looked up from germline, CDR1 is MGHRA and CDR2 is YSYEKL. The CDR3 loop spans 14 amino acids. Trimming left V 6 bases short and J 0 bases short, with 11 bases between. The data were produced by immunoSEQ multiplex PCR, yet TCRdb's version contains in-frame clones alone and is incomplete. The sample holds some 150,000 clones; roughly 79% are singletons and the top ten take roughly 8%. The sample comprised peripheral blood. This TCR derives from a human donor with acute or convalescent COVID-19. The donor label of this sample is uncertain. This rearrangement joins TRBV4-1 to TRBJ1-2; D gene ambiguous. CDR3 nucleotides: TGCGCCAGCAGGTCCTCGGGAACTAACTATGGCTACACCTTC. Its translation is CASRSSGTNYGYTF.